One sample yielded the 2 T cell receptor beta chains listed below, sequenced in a study of tumor-infiltrating lymphocytes in primary liver carcinoma. Starting from approximately 0.45 ug of total RNA, TCR beta cDNA was produced with a primer in the constant region. Libraries covering TCR beta were generated through three nested multiplex PCR rounds (using a slightly modified ARM-PCR). Each of the first two PCR rounds ran roughly 9 cycles with TRBV1-TRBV30 forward and C-beta reverse primers. TCRdb analysed the multiplex PCR reads with MiXCR anew, one entry per CDR3 protein. The sample gives tens of thousands of distinct CDR3 sequences, approximately 77% of which show up once; approximately 19% is in the top ten. The tissue used was unsorted bulk material of about 17-33 mg. RNA and DNA were co-extracted from it with the AllPrep DNA/RNA mini kit. Sequenced material: liver tumor tissue from sampling region 1. Noted subset: tumor region T1, superior pole. These receptors originate from a man aged 40-55 years with primary liver carcinoma and hepatitis B virus infection.

The gene calls are TRBV13 and TRBJ2-7; 8 bases align to TRBD2. V was clipped by 9 bases and J by 0 bases; unmatched bases: 19. The germline V gene has CDR1 PRHDT and CDR2 FYEKMQ (reference sequence). The CDR3 spans 18 residues. DNA for the CDR3: TGTGCCAGTAGCGCCCAGGGGCTAGCGGGCCTTAGCTCCTACGAGCAGTACTTC. This translates into CASSAQGLAGLSSYEQYF.

Comments on this clonotype: The germline gene is not matched at one end of the junction; a read error may be the cause. The chain joins TRBV6-2 or TRBV6-3 to TRBJ1-1; D remains unclear. The CDR3 loop spans 13 amino acids. The germline V gene has CDR1 MNHEY and CDR2 SVGEGT. The CDR3 DNA sequence: TGTGCCAGCAGTTACTGGGAGAACAATGAAGCTTTCTTT. It specifies CASSYWENNEAFF.